The rows below give T cell receptor beta chains drawn from one sample of a study of regulatory T cells in long-lasting Graves disease. TCRdb passed the multiplex PCR reads through MiXCR, listing each CDR3 protein once. Of under 250,000 distinct CDR3 sequences listed, just over 20% are singletons. The source was peripheral blood mononuclear cells (PBMCs), collected at new diagnosis, from a patient treated with antithyroid drugs. The receptor set was obtained from a female donor with Graves disease. Both conserved end residues are part of each CDR3. A D gene is named only where the DNA matches it firmly. Size is stated for part of the rows, as once, few or many counts, or as a class when the clone is expanded.

d_call j_call v_call clone_size cdr3_nt cdr3_aa
TRBD1 TRBJ1-5 TRBV6-1 many TGTGCCAGCAGCAGGGACAGGGGCAATCAGCCCCAGCATTTT CASSRDRGNQPQHF
TRBD2 TRBJ2-1 TRBV7-2 many TGTGCCAGCAGCTTAGCGGGTGGGACTAGCGGAATCAATGAGCAGTTCTTC CASSLAGGTSGINEQFF
. TRBJ2-1 TRBV20-1 many TGCAGTCCCCTGCTTGGGGGTTCTTACAATGAGCAGTTCTTC CSPLLGGSYNEQFF
. TRBJ2-7 TRBV10-3 once TGTGCCATCAGTGGAGCCACGGGATCCTACGAGCAGTACTTC CAISGATGSYEQYF
TRBD1 TRBJ2-7 TRBV12-3/TRBV12-4 once TGTGCCAGCAGTTTCGCCGGGACAGGGGGCAGCTCCTACGAGCAGTACTTC CASSFAGTGGSSYEQYF
. TRBJ1-5 TRBV20-1 many TGCAGTGCTAGAGAAACCAGGCCGGGGCGGGAGGGGGCCCAGCATTTT CSARETRPGREGAQHF
. TRBJ1-1 TRBV5-1 many TGTGCCAGCAGCTTACGGACAGACATGGCGGCTGAAGCTTTCTTT CASSLRTDMAAEAFF
TRBD1 TRBJ2-7 TRBV19 . TGTGCCAGTAGTGGACAGGGGGATGGAGTGCAGTACTTC CASSGQGDGVQYF
. TRBJ2-7 TRBV7-2 . TGTGCCAGCAGGGGAGGGGGATCGGCATACGAGCAGTACTTC CASRGGGSAYEQYF
. TRBJ1-2 TRBV5-4 many TGTGCCAGCAGTTTTACTGAAAACTATGGCTACACCTTC CASSFTENYGYTF
TRBD2 TRBJ2-2 TRBV20-1 few TGCAGTGCTAGAGTTCTAGCGGGGAACACCGAGGAGCTGTTTTTT CSARVLAGNTEELFF
. TRBJ2-7 TRBV7-9 many TGTGCCAGCAGCTTCGACCCCCGGGGGCGAGTAGACGAGCAGTACTTC CASSFDPRGRVDEQYF
. TRBJ2-2 TRBV10-1 few TGCGCCAGCAGAGCCTCGACAGGGAACACCGGGGAGCTGTTTTTT CASRASTGNTGELFF
. TRBJ2-1 TRBV4-3 many TGCGCCAGCAGCCGAGTGGGGAGCTCCTACAATGAGCAGTTCTTC CASSRVGSSYNEQFF
. TRBJ2-7 TRBV27 many TGTGCCAGCAGTTTAATTTGGGGACGGGGACGGGACGAGCAGTACTTC CASSLIWGRGRDEQYF
. TRBJ1-3 TRBV10-3 few TGTGCCATCAGCGGTAGTGATGGAAACACCATATATTTT CAISGSDGNTIYF
. TRBJ2-5 TRBV5-1 few TGCGCCAGCAGCCCCGGGACGGAGAGAACGGAGACCCAGTACTTC CASSPGTERTETQYF
TRBD2 TRBJ2-3 TRBV6-2/TRBV6-3 many TGTGCCAGCAGTTACGATGGTATTAGCGGGACCGTCGGCACAGATACGCAGTATTTT CASSYDGISGTVGTDTQYF
. TRBJ2-2 TRBV10-1 . TGCGCCAGCAGTGAGTCGGCCGGGGAGCTGTTTTTT CASSESAGELFF
. TRBJ1-6 TRBV20-1 many TGCAGTGCTGCCACGGTCTATAATTCACCCCTCCACTTT CSAATVYNSPLHF
. TRBJ2-2 TRBV2 many TGTGCCAGCAGTGAGGGGGAGGCGAACACCGGGGAGCTGTTTTTT CASSEGEANTGELFF
. TRBJ1-2 TRBV28 many TGTGCCAGCAGTTTACGGGCTTATGGCTACACCTTC CASSLRAYGYTF
TRBD1 TRBJ2-4 TRBV12-3/TRBV12-4 . TGTGCCGGCAGTTTCCGACAGGGGGCTAAGAACATTCAGTACTTC CAGSFRQGAKNIQYF
. TRBJ1-5 TRBV20-1 . TGCAGTGCTGAGGACACTACAGATCAGCCCCAGCATTTT CSAEDTTDQPQHF
TRBD2 TRBJ2-7 TRBV27 . TGTGCCAGCACCGAGGTGGCTAGCGGGAGTAGTATGGAGCAGTACTTC CASTEVASGSSMEQYF
TRBD1 TRBJ1-6 TRBV6-5 many TGTGCCAGCAGTTACGCCCGGGACAGCCGGGATTCACCCCTCCACTTT CASSYARDSRDSPLHF
. TRBJ1-6 TRBV6-5 many TGTGCCAGCAGTTACAATAACGTCGGGATCGTGGATAATTCACCCCTCCACTTT CASSYNNVGIVDNSPLHF
. TRBJ2-3 TRBV20-1 many TGCAGTGCTAGAGGAATAGATACGCAGTATTTT CSARGIDTQYF